This entry describes one T cell receptor (beta chain). Germline CDR1 and CDR2: LGHNA and YSLEER. Trimming took 4 bases from V and 3 from J, leaving 10 bases between them. The CDR3 sequence is 13 residues long. These data come from a study of blood T cell repertoires in COVID-19. About the study: The United States, Italy and Spain were the sources of the acute and convalescent COVID-19 samples.

Generated by immunoSEQ multiplex PCR, the TCRdb table keeps only in-frame clones and is missing some. The sample has 140,000 to 150,000 clones, approximately 81% seen once. The sequenced material came from peripheral blood. This chain links TRBV4-3 with TRBJ2-7, with a weak D call TRBD2 (5 bases). The clonotype comes from a human donor in a cohort sampled during active COVID-19. The chain's CDR3 is CASSPSRGYEQYF. CDR3 sequence (DNA): TGCGCCAGCAGCCCTAGTCGGGGCTACGAGCAGTACTTC.